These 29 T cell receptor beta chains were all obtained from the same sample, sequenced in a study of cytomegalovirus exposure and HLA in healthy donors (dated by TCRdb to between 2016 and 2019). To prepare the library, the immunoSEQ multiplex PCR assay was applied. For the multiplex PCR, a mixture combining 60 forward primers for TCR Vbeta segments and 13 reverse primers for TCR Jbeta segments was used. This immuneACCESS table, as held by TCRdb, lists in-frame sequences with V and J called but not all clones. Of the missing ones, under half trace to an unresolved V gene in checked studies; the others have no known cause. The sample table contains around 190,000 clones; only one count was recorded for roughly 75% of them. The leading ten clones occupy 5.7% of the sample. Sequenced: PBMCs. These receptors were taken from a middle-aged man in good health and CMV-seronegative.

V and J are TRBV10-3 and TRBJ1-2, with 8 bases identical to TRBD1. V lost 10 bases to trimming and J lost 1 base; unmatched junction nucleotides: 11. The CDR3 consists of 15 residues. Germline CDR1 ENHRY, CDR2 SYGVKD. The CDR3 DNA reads TGTGCCACCGGGGACAGGAAGAAGCTTAACTATGGCTACACCTTC. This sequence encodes CATGDRKKLNYGYTF.

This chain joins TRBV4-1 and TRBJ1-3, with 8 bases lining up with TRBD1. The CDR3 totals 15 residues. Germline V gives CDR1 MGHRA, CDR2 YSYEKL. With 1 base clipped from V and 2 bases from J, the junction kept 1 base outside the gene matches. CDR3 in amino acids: CASSQVTGAGNTIYF. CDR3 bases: TGCGCCAGCAGCCAAGTGACAGGGGCTGGAAACACCATATATTTT.

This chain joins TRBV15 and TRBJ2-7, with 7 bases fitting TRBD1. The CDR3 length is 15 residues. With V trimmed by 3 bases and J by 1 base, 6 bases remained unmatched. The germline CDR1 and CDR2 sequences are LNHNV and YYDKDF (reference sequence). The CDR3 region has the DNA TGTGCCACCAGCAGGCAACGGACAGGATCCTACGAGCAGTACTTC. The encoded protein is CATSRQRTGSYEQYF.

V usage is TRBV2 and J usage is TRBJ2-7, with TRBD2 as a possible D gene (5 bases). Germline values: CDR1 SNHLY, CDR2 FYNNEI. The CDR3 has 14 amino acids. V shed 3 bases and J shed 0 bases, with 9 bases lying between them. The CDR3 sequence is CASSDSGSSYEQYF. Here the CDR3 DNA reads TGTGCCAGCAGTGACTCGGGGAGCTCCTACGAGCAGTACTTC.

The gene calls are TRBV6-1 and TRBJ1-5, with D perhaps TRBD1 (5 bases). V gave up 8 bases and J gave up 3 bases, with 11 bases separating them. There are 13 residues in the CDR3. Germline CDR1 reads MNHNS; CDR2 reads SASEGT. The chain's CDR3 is CASVQGSNQPQHF. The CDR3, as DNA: TGTGCCAGCGTTCAGGGCTCCAATCAGCCCCAGCATTTT.

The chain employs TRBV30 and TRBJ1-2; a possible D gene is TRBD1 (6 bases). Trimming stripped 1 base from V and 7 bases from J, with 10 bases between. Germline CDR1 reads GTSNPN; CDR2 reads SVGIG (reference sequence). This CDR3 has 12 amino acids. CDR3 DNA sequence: TGTGCCTGGAGTGCACAGGGTAGTGGCTACACCTTC. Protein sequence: CAWSAQGSGYTF.

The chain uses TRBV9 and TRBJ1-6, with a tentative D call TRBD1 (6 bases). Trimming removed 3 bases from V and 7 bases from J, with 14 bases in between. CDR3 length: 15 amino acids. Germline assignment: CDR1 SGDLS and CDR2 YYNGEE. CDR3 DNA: TGTGCCAGCAGCGGCCCAGGGGTTAGGAATTCACCCCTCCACTTT. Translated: CASSGPGVRNSPLHF.

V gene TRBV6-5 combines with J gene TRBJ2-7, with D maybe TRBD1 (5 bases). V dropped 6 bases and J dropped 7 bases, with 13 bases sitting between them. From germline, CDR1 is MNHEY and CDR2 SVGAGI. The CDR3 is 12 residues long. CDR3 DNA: TGTGCCAGCAGCACACAGGCGAGGGAGCAGTACTTC. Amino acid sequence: CASSTQAREQYF.

The CDR3 protein is CASSPTRSNTEAFF. In DNA form, the CDR3 reads TGTGCCAGCAGCCCCACTCGTTCGAACACTGAAGCTTTCTTT. This rearrangement joins TRBV12-1 to TRBJ1-1. TRBV12-1 is marked as a pseudogene. CDR3 length equals 14 residues.

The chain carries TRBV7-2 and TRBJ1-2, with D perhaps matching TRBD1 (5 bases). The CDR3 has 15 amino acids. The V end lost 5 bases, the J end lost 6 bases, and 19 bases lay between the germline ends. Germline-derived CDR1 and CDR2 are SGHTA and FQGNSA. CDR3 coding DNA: TGTGCCAGCAGCCCCCGCGGGGGTGGGATCGATGGCTACACCTTC. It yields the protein CASSPRGGGIDGYTF.

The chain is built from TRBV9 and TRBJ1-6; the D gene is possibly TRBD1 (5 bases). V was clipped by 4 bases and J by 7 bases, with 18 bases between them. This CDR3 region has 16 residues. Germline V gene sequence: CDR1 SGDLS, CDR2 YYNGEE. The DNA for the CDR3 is TGTGCCAGCAGCCTAAGACAGCAAACGGAGAATTCACCCCTCCACTTT. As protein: CASSLRQQTENSPLHF.

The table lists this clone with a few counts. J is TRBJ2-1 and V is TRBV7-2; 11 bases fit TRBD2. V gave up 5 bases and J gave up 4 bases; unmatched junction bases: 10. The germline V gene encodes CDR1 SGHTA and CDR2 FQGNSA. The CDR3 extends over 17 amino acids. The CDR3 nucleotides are TGTGCCAGCAGCATACGCCCCGGGACTAGCGGATACAATGAGCAGTTCTTC. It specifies CASSIRPGTSGYNEQFF.

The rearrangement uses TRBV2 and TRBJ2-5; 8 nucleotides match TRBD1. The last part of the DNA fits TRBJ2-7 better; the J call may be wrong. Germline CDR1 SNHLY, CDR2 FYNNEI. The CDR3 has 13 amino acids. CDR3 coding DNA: TGTGCCAGCAGTCAACAGGGGGTTCGCGAGCAGTACTTC. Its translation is CASSQQGVREQYF.

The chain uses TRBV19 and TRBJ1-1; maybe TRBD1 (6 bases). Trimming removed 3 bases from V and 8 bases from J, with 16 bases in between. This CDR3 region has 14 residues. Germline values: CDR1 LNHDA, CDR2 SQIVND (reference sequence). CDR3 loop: CASSILEAGTEAFF. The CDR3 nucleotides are TGTGCCAGTAGTATTCTTGAAGCCGGGACAGAAGCTTTCTTT. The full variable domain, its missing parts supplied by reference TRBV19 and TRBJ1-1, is DGGITQSPKYLFRKEGQNVTLSCEQNLNHDAMYWYRQDPGQGLRLIYYSQIVNDFQKGDIAEGYSVSREKKESFPLTVTSAQKNPTAFYLCASSILEAGTEAFFGQGTRLTVV.

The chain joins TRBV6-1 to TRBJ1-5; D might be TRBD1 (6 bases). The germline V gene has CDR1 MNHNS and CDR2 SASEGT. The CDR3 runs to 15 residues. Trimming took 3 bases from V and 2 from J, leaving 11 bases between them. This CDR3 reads CASSDRSGGNQPQHF. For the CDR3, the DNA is TGTGCCAGCAGTGACAGGTCAGGGGGCAATCAGCCCCAGCATTTT.

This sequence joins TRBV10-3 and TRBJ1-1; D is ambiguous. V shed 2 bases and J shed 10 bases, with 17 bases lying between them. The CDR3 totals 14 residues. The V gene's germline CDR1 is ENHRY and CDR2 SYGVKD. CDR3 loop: CAISETRSPLVAFF. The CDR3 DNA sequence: TGTGCCATCAGTGAGACTCGATCTCCTCTGGTAGCTTTCTTT.

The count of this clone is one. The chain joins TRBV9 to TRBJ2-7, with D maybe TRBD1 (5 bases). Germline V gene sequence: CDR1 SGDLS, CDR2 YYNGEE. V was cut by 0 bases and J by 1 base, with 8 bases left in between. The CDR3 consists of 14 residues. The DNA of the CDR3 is TGTGCCAGCAGCGTAGATGCAGGGTCCTACGAGCAGTACTTC. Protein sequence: CASSVDAGSYEQYF.

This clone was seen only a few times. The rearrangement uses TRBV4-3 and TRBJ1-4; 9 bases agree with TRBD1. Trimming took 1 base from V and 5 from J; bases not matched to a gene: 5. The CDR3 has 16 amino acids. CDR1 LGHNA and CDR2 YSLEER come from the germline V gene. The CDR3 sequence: CASSQGRGQGNEKLFF. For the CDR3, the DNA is TGCGCCAGCAGCCAAGGAAGAGGACAGGGGAATGAAAAACTGTTTTTT.

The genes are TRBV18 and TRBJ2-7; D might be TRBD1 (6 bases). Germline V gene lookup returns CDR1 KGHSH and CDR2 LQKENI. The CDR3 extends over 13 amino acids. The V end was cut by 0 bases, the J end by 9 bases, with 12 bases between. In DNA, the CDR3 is TGTGCCAGCTCACCACCTGGGCAGGGGAGGCAGTACTTC. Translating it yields CASSPPGQGRQYF.

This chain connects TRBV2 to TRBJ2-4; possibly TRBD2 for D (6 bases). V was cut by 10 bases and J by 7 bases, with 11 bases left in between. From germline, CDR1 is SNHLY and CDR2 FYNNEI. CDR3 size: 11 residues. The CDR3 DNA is TGTGCCACCCAGGAGGGGAACATTCAGTACTTC. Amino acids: CATQEGNIQYF.

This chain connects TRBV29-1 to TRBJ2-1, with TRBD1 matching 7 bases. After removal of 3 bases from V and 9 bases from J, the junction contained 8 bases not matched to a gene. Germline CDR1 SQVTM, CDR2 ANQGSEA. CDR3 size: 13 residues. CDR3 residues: CSVDRGPSGEQFF. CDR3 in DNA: TGCAGCGTTGATAGGGGGCCCAGTGGTGAGCAGTTCTTC.

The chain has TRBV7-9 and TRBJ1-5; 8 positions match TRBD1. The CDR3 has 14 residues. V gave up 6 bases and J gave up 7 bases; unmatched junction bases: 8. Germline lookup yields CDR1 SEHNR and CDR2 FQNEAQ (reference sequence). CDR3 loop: CASSSGQALQPQHF. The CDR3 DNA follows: TGTGCCAGCAGTTCGGGACAGGCGTTACAGCCCCAGCATTTT.

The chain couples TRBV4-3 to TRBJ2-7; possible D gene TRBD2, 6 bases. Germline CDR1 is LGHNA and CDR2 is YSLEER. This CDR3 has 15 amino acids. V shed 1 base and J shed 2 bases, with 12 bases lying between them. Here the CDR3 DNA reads TGCGCCAGCAGCCAAGTAACTGGGACTCCCTACGAGCAGTACTTC. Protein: CASSQVTGTPYEQYF.

CDR3 DNA: TGTGCCAGCAGCAAGACGACAGGGGGTGCTAACTATGGCTACACCTTC. Protein sequence: CASSKTTGGANYGYTF. V is TRBV7-2 and J is TRBJ1-2; 9 nucleotides match TRBD1. The CDR3 is 16 amino acids. J lost 0 bases, V lost 5 bases, and 7 bases had no gene match. Per germline, CDR1 SGHTA and CDR2 FQGNSA.

CDR3 DNA: TGTGCCAGCAGCTTAGCGGTAGGGGGGGGCTACAATGAGCAGTTCTTC. Protein sequence: CASSLAVGGGYNEQFF. The V gene is TRBV7-2, the J gene TRBJ2-1; the D gene is possibly TRBD2 (7 bases). The germline V gene has CDR1 SGHTA and CDR2 FQGNSA. The ends were cut back, 0 bases at V and 3 bases at J, with 12 bases in the middle. The CDR3 contains 16 residues.

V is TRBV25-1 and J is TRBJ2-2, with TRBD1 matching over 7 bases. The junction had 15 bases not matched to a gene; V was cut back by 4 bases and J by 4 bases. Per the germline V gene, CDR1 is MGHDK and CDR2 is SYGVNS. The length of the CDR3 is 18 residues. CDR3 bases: TGTGCCAGCAGTGTCCCCGGGTCGACAGGGTTCGGCACCGGGGAGCTGTTTTTT. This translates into CASSVPGSTGFGTGELFF.

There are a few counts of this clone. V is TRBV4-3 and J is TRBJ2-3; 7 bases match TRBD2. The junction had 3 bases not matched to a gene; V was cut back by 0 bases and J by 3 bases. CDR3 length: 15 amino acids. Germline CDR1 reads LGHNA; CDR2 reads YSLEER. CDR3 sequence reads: CASSQDRRETDTQYF. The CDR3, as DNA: TGCGCCAGCAGCCAAGATCGGCGGGAGACAGATACGCAGTATTTT.

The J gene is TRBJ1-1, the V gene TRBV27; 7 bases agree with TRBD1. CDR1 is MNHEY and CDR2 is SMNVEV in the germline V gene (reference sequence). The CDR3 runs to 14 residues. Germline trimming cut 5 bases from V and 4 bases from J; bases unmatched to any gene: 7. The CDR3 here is CASSVNRGRTEAFF. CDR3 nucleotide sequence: TGTGCCAGCAGTGTCAACAGGGGTCGCACTGAAGCTTTCTTT.

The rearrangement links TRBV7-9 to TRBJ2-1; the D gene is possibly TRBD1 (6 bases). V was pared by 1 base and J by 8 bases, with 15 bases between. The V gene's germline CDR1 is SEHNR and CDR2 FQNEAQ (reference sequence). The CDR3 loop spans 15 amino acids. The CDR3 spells CASSLGQGRIDEQFF. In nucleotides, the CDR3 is TGTGCCAGCAGCTTAGGGCAGGGGAGAATCGATGAGCAGTTCTTC.